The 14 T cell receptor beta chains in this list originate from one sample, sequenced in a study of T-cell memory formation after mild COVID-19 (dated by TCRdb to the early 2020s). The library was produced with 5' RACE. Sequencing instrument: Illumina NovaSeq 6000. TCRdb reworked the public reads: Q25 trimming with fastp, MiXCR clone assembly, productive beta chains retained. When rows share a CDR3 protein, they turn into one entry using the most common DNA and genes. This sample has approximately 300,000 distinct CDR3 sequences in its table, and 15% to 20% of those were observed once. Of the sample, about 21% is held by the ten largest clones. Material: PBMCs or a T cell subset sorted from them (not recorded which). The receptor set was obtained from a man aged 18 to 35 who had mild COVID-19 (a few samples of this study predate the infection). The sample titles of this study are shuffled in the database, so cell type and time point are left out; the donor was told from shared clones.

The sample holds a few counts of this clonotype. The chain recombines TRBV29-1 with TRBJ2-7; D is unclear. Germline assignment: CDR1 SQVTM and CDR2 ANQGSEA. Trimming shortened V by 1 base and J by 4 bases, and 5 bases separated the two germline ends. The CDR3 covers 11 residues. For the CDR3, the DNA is TGCAGCGTTGAAGCGCGGTACGAGCAGTACTTC. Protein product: CSVEARYEQYF.

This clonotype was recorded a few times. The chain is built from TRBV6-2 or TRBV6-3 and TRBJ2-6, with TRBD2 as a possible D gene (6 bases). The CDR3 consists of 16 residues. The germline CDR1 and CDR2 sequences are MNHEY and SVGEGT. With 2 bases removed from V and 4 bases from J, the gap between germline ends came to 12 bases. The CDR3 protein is CASSYPGGPGANVLTF. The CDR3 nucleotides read TGTGCCAGCAGTTACCCCGGAGGGCCAGGGGCCAACGTCCTGACTTTC.

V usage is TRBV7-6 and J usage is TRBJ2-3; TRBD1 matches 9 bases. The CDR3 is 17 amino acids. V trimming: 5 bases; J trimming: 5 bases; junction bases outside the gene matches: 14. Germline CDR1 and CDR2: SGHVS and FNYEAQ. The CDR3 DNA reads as TGTGCCAGCAGCCCAATCTACCGGGACAGGGAAGGAGATACGCAGTATTTT. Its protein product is CASSPIYRDREGDTQYF.

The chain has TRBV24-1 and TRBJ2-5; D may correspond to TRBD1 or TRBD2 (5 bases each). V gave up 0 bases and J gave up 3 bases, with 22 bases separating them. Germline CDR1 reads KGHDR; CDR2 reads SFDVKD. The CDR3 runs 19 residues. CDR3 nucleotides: TGTGCCACCAGTGATTTGGGGGGTAAAGACAGAAGAACTAAAGAGACCCAGTACTTC. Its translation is CATSDLGGKDRRTKETQYF.

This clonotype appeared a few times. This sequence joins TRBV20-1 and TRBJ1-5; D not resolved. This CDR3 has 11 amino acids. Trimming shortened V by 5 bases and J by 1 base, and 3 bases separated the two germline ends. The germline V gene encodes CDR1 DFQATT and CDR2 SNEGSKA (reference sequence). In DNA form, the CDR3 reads TGCAGTGCTGTCAGCAATCAGCCCCAGCATTTT. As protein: CSAVSNQPQHF.

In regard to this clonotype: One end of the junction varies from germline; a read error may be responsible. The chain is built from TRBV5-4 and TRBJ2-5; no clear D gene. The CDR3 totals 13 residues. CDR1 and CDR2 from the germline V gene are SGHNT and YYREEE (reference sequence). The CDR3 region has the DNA TGTGACAGCAGCTTGGTTCCCGAAGGGACCCAGTACTTC. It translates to CDSSLVPEGTQYF.

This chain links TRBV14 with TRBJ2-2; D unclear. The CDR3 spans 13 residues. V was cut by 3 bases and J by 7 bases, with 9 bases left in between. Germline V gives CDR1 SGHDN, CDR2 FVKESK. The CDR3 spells CASSHRTNGELFF. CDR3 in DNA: TGTGCCAGCAGCCACCGGACCAACGGGGAGCTGTTTTTT.

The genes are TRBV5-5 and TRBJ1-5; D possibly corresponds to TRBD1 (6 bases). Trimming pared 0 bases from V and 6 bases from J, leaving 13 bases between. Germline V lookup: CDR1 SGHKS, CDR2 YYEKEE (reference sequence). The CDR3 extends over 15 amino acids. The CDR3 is CASSLAGGGGQPQHF. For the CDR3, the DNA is TGTGCCAGCAGCTTGGCCGGGGGCGGCGGTCAGCCCCAGCATTTT.

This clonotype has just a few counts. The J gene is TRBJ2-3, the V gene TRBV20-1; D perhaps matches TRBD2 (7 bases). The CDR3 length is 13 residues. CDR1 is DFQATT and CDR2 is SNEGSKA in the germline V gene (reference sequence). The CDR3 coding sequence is TGCGGTCGGGGCGGGGGCCTAGGAGATACGCAGTATTTT. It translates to CGRGGGLGDTQYF.

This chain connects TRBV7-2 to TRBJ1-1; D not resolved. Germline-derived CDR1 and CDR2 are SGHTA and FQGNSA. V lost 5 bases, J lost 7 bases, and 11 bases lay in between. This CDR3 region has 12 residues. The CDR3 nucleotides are TGTGCCAGCAGCGCCCAACTGGATGAAGCTTTCTTT. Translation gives CASSAQLDEAFF.

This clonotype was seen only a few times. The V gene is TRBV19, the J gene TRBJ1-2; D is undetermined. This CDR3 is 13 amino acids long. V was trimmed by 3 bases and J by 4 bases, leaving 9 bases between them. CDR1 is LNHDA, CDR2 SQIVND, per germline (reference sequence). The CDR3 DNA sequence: TGTGCCAGTAGTATCCCCACGGTCTATGGCTACACCTTC. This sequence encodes CASSIPTVYGYTF.

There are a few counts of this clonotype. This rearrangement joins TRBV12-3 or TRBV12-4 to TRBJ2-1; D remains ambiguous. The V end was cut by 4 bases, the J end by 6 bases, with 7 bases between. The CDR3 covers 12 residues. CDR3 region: CASSSPSNEQFF. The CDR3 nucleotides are TGTGCCAGCAGTTCCCCCTCCAATGAGCAGTTCTTC.

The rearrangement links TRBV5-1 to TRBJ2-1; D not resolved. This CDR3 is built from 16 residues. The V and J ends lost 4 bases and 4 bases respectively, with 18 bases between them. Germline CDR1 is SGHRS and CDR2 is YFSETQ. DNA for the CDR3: TGCGCCAGCAGCGTGGGGTCGGATGGTGATTACAATGAGCAGTTCTTC. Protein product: CASSVGSDGDYNEQFF.

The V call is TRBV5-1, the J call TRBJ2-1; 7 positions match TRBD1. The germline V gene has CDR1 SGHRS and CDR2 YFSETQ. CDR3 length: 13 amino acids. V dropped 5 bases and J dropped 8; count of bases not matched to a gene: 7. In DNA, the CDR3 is TGCGCCAGCAGTCCAACCACAGGGGATGAGCAGTTCTTC. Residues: CASSPTTGDEQFF.